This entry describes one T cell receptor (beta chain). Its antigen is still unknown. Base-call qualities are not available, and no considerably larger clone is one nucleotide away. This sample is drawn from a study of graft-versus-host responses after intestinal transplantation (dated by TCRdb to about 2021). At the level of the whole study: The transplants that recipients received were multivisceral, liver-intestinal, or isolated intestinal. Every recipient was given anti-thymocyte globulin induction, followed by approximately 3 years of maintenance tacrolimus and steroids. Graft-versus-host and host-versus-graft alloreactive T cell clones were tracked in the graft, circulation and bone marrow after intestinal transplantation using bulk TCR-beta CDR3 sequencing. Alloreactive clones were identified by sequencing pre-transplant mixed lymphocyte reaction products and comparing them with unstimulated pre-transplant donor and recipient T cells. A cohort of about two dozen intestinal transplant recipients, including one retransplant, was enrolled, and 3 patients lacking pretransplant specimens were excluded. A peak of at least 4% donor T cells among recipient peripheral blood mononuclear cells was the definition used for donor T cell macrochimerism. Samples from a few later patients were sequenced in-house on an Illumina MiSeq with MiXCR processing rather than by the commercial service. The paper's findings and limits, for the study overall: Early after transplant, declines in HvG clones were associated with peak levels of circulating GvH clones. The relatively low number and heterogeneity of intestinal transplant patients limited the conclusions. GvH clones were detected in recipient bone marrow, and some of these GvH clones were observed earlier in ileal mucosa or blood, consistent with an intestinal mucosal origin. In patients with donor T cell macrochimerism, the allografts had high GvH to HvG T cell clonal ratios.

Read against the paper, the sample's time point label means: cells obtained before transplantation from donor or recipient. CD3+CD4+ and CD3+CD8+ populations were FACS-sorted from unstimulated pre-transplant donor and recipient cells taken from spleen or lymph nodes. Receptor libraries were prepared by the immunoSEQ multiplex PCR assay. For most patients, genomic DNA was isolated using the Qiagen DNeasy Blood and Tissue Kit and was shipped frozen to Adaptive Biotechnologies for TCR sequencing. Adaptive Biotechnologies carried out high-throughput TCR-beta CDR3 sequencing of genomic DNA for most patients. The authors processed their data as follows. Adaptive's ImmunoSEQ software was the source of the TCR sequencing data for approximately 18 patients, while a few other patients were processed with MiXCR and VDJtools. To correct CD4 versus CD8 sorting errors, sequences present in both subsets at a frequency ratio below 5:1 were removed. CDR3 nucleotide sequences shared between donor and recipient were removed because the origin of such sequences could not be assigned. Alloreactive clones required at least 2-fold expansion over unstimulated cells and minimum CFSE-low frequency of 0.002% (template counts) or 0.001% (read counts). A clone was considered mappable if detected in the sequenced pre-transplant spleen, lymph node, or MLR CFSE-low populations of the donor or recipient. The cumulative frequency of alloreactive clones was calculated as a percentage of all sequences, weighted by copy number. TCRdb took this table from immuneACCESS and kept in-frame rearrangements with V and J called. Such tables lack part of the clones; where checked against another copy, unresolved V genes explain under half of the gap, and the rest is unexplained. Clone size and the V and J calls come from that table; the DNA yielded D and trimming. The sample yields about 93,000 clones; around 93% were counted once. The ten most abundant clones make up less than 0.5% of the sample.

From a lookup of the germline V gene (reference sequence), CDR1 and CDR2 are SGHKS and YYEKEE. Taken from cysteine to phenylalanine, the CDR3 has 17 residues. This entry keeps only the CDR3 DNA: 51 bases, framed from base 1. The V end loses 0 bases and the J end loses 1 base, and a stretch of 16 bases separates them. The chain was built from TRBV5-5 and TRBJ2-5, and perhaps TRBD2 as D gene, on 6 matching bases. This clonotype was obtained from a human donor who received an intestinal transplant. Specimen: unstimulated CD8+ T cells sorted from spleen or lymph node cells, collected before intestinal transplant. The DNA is TGTGCCAGCAGCTTGGCTCTTGGCGGGGTGAGCCAAGAGACCCAGTACTTC. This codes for CASSLALGGVSQETQYF.